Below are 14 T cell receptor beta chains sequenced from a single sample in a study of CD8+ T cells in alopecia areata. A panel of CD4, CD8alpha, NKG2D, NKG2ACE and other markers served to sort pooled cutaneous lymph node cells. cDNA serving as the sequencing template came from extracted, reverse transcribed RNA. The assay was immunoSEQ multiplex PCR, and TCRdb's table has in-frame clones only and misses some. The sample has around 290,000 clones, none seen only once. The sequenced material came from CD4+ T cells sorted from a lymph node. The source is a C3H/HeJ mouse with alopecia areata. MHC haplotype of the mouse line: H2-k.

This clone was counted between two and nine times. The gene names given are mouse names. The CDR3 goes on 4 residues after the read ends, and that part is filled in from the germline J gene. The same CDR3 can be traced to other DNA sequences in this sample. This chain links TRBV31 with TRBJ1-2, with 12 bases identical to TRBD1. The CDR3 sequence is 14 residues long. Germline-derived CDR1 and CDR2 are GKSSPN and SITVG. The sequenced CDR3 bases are TGTGCCTGGAGTCTTGGGACAGGGGGCCCC. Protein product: CAWSLGTGGP. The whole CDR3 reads CAWSLGTGGPDYTF.

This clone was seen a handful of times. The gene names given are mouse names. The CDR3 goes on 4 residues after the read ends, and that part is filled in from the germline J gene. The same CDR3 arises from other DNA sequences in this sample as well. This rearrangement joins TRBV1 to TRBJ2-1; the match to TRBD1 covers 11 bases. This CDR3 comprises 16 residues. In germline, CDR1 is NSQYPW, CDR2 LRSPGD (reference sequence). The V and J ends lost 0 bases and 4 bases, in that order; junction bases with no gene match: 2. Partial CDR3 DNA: TGCACCTGCAGTGCAGAGGGGACAGGGGGTTATGCT. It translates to CTCSAEGTGGYA. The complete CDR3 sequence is CTCSAEGTGGYAEQFF.

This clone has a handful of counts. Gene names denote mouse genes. The CDR3 sequence: CASSLWGQGNTEVFF. The part of the CDR3 DNA that was read is TGTGCTAGCAGTTTATGGGGACAGGGTAACACA. The chain is built from TRBV29 and TRBJ1-1; 9 bases are a match to TRBD1. The CDR3 end lies 4 residues beyond the end of the read and is filled in from the germline J gene. V lost 1 base, J lost 2 bases, and 2 bases stayed unmatched. Looked up from germline, CDR1 is MSHET and CDR2 is SYDVDS. CDR3 length equals 15 residues.

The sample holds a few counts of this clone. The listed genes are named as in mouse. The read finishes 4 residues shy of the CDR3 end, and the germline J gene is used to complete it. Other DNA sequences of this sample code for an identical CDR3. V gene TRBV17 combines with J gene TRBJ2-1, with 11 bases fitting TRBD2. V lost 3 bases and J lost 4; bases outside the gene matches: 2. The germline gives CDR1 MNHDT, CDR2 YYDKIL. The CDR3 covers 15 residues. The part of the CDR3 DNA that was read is TGTGCTAGCAGTAGGGGGGACTGGGGGTATGCT. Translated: CASSRGDWGYA. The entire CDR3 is CASSRGDWGYAEQFF.

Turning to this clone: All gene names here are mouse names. CDR3 DNA (partial): TGTGCCAGCAGTGATGTGCCAGGGGGCTCAAACTCC. Residues: CASSDVPGGSNS. In full, the CDR3 is CASSDVPGGSNSDYTF. V usage is TRBV13-1 and J usage is TRBJ1-2; TRBD1 agrees at 8 bases. The read gets to within 4 residues of the CDR3 end, and the germline J gene fills in the rest. The germline CDR1 and CDR2 sequences are NSHNY and SYGAGN. J gave up 0 bases and V 0 bases, and 4 bases lay outside the gene matches. This CDR3 is 16 amino acids long.

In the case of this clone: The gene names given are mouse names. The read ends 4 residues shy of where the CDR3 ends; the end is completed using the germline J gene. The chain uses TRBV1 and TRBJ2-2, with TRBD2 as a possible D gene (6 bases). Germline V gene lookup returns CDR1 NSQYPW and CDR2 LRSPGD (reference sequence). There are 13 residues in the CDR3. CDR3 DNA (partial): TGCACCTGCAGTGACTGGGAGGACGGG. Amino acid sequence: CTCSDWEDG. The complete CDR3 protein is CTCSDWEDGQLYF.

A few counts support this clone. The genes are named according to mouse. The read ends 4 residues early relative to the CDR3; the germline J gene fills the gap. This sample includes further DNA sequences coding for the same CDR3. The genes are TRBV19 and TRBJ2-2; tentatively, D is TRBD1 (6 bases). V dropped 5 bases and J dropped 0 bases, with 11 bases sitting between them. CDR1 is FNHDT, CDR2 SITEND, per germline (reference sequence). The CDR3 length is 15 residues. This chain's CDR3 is CASSRGTTNTGQLYF. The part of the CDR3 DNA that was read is TGTGCCAGCAGCCGCGGGACAACAAACACCGGG.

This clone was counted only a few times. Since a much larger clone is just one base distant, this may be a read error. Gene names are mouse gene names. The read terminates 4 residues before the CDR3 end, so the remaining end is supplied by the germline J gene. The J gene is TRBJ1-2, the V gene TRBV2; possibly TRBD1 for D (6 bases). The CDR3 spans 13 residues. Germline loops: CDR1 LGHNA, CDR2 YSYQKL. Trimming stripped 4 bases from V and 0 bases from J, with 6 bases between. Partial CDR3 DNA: TGTGCCAGCAGCCGGACAGCAAACTCC. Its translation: CASSRTANS. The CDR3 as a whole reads CASSRTANSDYTF.

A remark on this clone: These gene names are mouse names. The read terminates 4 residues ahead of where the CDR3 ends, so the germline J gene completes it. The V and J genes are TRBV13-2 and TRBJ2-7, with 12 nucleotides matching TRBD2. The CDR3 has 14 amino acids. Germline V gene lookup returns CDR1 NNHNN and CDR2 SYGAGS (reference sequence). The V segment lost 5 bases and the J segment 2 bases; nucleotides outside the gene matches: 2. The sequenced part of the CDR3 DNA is TGTGCCAGCGGCTGGACTGGGGGGGCCTAT. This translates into CASGWTGGAY. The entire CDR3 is CASGWTGGAYEQYF.

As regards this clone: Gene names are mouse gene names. Partial CDR3 DNA: TGTGCTAGCAGTAGCTGGGGGCAAAACACCGGG. Its protein is CASSSWGQNTG. The full CDR3 protein reads CASSSWGQNTGQLYF. V gene TRBV17 combines with J gene TRBJ2-2; perhaps TRBD2 as D (7 bases). The read falls 4 residues short of the CDR3 end, and the missing part is taken from the germline J gene. The CDR3 sequence is 15 residues long. CDR1 and CDR2 from the germline V gene are MNHDT and YYDKIL. The V end was cut by 3 bases, the J end by 1 base, with 9 bases between.

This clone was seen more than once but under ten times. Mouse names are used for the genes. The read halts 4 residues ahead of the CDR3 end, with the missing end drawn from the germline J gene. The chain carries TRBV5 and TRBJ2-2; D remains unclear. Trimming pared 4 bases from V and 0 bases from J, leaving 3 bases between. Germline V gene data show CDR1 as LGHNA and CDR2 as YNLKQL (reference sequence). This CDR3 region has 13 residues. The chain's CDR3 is CASSPANTGQLYF. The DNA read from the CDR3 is TGTGCCAGCAGCCCTGCAAACACCGGG.

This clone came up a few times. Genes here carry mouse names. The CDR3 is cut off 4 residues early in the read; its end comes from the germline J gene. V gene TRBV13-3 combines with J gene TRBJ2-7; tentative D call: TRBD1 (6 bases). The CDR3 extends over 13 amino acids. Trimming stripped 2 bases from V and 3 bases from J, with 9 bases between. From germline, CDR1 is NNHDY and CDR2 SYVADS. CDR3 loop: CASSEGDIYEQYF. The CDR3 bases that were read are TGTGCCAGCAGTGAAGGGGACATCTAT.

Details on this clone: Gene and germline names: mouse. Here the CDR3 reads CAWSPQTGGADTQYF. The part of the CDR3 DNA that was read is TGTGCCTGGAGTCCCCAGACTGGGGGGGCGGAC. The chain has TRBV31 and TRBJ2-5; 12 bases map to TRBD2. The DNA ends 4 residues before the CDR3 does, and the rest of the CDR3 is filled in from the germline J gene. This CDR3 has 15 amino acids. CDR1 is GKSSPN and CDR2 is SITVG in the germline V gene.

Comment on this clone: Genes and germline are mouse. The CDR3 loop reads CASRGTGAYEQYF. The sequenced CDR3 bases are TGTGCCAGCAGAGGGACTGGTGCCTAT. This chain uses TRBV13-1 with TRBJ2-7; 8 bases are a match to TRBD2. The CDR3 end falls 4 residues outside the read, so it is completed with the germline J gene. Germline assignment: CDR1 NSHNY and CDR2 SYGAGN. V trimming: 5 bases; J trimming: 2 bases; junction bases outside the gene matches: 3. The CDR3 consists of 13 residues.